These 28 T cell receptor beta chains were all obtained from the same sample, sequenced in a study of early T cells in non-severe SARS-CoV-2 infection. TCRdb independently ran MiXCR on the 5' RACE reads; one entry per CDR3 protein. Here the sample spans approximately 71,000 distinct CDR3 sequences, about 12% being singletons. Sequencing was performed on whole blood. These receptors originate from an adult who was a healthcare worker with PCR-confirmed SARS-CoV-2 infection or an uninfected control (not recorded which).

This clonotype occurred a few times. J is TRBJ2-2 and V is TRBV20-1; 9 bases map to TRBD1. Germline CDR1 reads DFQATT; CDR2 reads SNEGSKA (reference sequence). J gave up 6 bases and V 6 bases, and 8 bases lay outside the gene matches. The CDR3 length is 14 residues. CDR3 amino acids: CSAPQTGGAGELFF. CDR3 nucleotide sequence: TGCAGTGCCCCACAGACAGGGGGGGCCGGGGAGCTGTTTTTT.

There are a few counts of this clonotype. CDR3 amino acids: CASSEVGGYGYTF. CDR3 nucleotides: TGTGCCAGCAGTGAAGTGGGTGGCTATGGCTACACCTTC. The chain combines TRBV25-1 with TRBJ1-2, with D unclear. Trimming removed 2 bases from V and 4 bases from J, with 8 bases in between. CDR1 and CDR2 (germline): MGHDK, SYGVNS. The CDR3 is 13 amino acids.

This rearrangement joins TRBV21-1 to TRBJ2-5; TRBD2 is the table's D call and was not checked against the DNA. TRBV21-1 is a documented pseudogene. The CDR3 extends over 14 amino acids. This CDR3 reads CASSTSTARETQYF. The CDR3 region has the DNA TGTGCCAGCAGCACCTCCACCGCGAGAGAGACCCAGTACTTC.

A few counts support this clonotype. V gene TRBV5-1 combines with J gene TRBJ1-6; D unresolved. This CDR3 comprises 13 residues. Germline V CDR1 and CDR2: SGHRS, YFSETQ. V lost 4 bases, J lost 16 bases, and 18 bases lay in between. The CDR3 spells CASSPGRSVGLHF. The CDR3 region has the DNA TGCGCCAGCAGCCCTGGACGTTCGGTAGGGCTCCACTTT.

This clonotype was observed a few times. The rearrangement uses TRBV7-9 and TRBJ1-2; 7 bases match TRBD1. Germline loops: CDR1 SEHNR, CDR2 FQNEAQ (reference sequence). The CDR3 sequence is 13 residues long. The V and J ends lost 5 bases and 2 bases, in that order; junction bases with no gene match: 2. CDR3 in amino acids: CASSRDSNYGYTF. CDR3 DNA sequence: TGTGCCAGCAGCCGGGACAGCAACTATGGCTACACCTTC.

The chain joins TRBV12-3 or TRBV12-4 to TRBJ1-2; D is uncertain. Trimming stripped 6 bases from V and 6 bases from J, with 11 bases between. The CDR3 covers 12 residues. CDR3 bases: TGTGCCAGCAGGTCCTCCCGGGATGGCTACACCTTC. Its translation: CASRSSRDGYTF.

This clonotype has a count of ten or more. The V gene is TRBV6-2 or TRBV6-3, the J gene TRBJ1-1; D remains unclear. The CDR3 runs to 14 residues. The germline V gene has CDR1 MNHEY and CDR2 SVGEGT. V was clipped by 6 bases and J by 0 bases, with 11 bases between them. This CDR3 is CASRSALLNTEAFF. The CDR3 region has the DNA TGTGCCAGCAGATCCGCCCTCTTGAACACTGAAGCTTTCTTT.

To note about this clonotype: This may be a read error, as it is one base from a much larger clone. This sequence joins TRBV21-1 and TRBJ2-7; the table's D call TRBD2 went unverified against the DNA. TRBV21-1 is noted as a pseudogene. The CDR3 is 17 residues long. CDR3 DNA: TGTGCCGGCAGGGAATGGACTAGCCCCGGGGACTACTACGAGCAGTACTTC. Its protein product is CAGREWTSPGDYYEQYF.

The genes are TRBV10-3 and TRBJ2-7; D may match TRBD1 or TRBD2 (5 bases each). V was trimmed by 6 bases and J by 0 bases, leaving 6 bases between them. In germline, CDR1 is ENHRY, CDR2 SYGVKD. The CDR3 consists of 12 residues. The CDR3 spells CAIRGDSYEQYF. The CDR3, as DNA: TGTGCCATCAGGGGGGACTCCTACGAGCAGTACTTC.

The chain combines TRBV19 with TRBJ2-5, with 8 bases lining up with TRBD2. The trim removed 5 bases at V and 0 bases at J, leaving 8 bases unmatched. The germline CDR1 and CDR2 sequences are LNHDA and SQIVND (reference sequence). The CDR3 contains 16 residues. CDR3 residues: CASSLVAGSYQETQYF. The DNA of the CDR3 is TGTGCCAGTAGTTTGGTAGCGGGGAGCTACCAAGAGACCCAGTACTTC.

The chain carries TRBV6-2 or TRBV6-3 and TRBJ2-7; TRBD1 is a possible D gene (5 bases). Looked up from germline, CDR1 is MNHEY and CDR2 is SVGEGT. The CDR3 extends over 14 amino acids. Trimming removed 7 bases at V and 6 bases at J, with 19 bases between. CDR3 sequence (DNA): TGTGCCAGCACATCAGCCTTCACTGGGGCCGAGCAGTACTTC. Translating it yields CASTSAFTGAEQYF.

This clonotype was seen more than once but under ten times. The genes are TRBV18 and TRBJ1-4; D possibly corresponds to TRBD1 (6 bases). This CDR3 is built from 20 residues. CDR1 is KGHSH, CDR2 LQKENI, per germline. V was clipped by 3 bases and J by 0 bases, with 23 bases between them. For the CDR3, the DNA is TGTGCCAGCTCACCGACCGGACAGCCCAGAAAGGCCGCAACTAATGAAAAACTGTTTTTT. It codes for CASSPTGQPRKAATNEKLFF.

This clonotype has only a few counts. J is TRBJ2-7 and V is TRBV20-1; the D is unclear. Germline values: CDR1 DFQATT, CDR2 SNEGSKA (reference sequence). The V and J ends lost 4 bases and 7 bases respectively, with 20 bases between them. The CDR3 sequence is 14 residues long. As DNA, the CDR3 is TGCAGTGCTACTAGGACCGCCGTTGGGTTAGAGCAGTACTTC. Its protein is CSATRTAVGLEQYF.

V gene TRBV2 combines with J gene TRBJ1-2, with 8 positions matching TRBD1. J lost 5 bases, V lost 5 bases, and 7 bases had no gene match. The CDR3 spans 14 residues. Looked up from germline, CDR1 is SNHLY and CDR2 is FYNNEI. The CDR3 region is CASSLDRGGYGYTF. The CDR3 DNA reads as TGTGCCAGCAGTTTAGACAGGGGAGGGTATGGCTACACCTTC.

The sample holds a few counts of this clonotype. The CDR3 loop is CASSKRTGVNYGYTF. CDR3 DNA sequence: TGTGCCAGCAGTAAGCGGACAGGGGTTAACTATGGCTACACCTTC. The chain combines TRBV6-2 or TRBV6-3 with TRBJ1-2; 9 nucleotides align to TRBD1. Losses at the gene ends were 5 bases for V and 1 base for J; bases not matched to a gene: 5. Germline loops: CDR1 MNHEY, CDR2 SVGEGT. The CDR3 consists of 15 residues.

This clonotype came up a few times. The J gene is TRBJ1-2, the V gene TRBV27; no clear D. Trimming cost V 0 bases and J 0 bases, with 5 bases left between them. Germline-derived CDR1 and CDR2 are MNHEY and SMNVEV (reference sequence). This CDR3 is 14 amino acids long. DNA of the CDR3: TGTGCCAGCAGTTTATCAACAGCTAACTATGGCTACACCTTC. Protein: CASSLSTANYGYTF.

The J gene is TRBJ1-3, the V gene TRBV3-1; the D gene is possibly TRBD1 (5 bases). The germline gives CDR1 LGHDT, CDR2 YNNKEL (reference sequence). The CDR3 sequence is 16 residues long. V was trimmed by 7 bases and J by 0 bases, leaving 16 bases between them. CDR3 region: CASTAGTGNSGNTIYF. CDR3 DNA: TGTGCCAGCACTGCCGGGACGGGAAACTCTGGAAACACCATATATTTT.

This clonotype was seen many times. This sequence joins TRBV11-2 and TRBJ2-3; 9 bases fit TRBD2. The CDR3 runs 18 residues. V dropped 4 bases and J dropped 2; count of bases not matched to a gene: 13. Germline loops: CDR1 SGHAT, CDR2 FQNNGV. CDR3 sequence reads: CASSSNPFQRGVTDTQYF. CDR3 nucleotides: TGTGCCAGCAGCTCTAACCCCTTCCAGCGGGGGGTCACAGATACGCAGTATTTT.

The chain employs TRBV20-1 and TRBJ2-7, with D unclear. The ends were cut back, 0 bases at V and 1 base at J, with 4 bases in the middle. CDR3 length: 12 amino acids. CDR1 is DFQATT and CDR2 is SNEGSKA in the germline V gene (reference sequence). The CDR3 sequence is CSAREPSYEQYF. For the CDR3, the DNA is TGCAGTGCTAGAGAGCCTTCCTACGAGCAGTACTTC.

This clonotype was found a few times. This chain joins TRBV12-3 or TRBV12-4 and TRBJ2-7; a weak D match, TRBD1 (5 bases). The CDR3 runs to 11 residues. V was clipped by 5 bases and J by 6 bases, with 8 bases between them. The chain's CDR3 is CASSAGPEQYF. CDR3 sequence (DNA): TGTGCCAGCAGTGCAGGGCCCGAGCAGTACTTC.

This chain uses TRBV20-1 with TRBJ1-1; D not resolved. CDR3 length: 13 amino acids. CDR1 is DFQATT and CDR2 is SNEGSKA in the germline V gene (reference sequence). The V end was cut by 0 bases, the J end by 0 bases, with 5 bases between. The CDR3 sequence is CSARDTLNTEAFF. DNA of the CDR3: TGCAGTGCTAGAGACACCCTGAACACTGAAGCTTTCTTT.

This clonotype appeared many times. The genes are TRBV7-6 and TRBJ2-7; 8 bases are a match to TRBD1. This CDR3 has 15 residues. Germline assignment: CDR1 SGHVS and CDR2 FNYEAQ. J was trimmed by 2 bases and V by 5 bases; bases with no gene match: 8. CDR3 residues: CASSGGQGTTYEQYF. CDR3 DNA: TGTGCCAGCAGCGGAGGACAGGGTACCACCTACGAGCAGTACTTC.

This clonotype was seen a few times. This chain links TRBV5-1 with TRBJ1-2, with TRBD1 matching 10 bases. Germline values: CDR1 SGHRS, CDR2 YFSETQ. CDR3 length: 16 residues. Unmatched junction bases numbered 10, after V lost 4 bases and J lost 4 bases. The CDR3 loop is CASSVGQGYTSYGYTF. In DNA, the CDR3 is TGCGCCAGCAGCGTGGGACAGGGGTATACCTCCTATGGCTACACCTTC.

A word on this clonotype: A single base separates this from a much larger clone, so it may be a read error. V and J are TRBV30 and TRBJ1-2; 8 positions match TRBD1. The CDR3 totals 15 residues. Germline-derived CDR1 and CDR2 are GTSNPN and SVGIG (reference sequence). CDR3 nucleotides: TGTGCCCGGAGCAAATACACAGGGGGACCCTATGGCTACACCTTC. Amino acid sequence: CARSKYTGGPYGYTF.

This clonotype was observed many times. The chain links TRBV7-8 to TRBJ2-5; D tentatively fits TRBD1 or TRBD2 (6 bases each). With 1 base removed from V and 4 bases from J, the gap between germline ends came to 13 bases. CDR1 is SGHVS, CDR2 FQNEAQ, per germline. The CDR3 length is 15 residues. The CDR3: CASSLVGGRAETQYF. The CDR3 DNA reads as TGTGCCAGCAGCTTAGTTGGGGGGCGGGCAGAGACCCAGTACTTC.

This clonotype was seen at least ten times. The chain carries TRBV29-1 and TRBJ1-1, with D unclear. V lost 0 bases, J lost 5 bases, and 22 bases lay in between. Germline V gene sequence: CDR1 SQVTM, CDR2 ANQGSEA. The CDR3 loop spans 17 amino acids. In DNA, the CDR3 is TGCAGCGTTGAAGATCGGGTCCCTTACCCCACACTTACTGAAGCTTTCTTT. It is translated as CSVEDRVPYPTLTEAFF.

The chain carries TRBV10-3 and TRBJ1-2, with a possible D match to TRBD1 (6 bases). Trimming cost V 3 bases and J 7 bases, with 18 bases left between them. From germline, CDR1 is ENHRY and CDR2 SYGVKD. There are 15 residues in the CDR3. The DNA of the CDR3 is TGTGCCATCAGTGAACCTATGACAGGTAGTGGTGGCTACACCTTC. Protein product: CAISEPMTGSGGYTF.

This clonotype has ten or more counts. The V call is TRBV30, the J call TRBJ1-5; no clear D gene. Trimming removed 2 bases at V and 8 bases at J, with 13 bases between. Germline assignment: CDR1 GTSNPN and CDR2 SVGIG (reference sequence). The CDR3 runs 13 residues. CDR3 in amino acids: CAWSSQESEPQHF. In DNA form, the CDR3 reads TGTGCCTGGAGTAGCCAAGAATCAGAGCCCCAGCATTTT.